This section outlines one T cell receptor (beta chain) sequence together with its context. In its sample, this clonotype was seen a few times. Its antigen is still unknown. No clone much larger than this one lies a single base away; base qualities are absent. This sample is drawn from a study of neurological immune-mediated disorders (dated by TCRdb to about 2019). As for the study more broadly: Among the approximately 34 multiple sclerosis patients, relapsing-remitting MS accounted for about 31 and secondary progressive MS accounted for 3. The study compared peripheral blood TCR-beta repertoires of HTLV-I-associated myelopathy (HAM/TSP) patients, multiple sclerosis patients and healthy controls using UMI-based sequencing. Longitudinal samples, technical triplicates and paired sorted CD4+ and CD8+ T-cell subsets, alongside PBMC samples, were included among the approximately 110 TCR-beta libraries. The cohort comprised approximately 67 subjects: 15 or so HAM/TSP patients, 34 multiple sclerosis patients and about 20 healthy controls. What the study reported, not specific to this receptor: In phylogenetic analysis, the repertoires of 18 of 34 MS patients grouped into a cluster of related CDR3 sequences, which suggests a possible signature at the repertoire level. No clinical or MRI features were associated with the MS cluster, and the authors said that larger cohorts are needed. Expanded clones from different subjects shared no identical CDR3 amino acid sequences, which suggests that TCR-beta repertoires were private in all groups. TCR clonal expansion was highest in HAM/TSP patients and lowest in MS patients, with MS patients falling below even healthy controls.

For unsorted PBMC libraries, 2 million PBMCs were used after storage in RNAlater at -80 degrees C until RNA extraction. The multiple sclerosis patients were enrolled in a US clinical protocol that used magnetic resonance imaging to evaluate disease progression. Peripheral blood was subjected to Ficoll-Hypaque density gradient centrifugation to isolate PBMCs, which were then cryopreserved in liquid nitrogen. From the germline V gene, CDR1 is SQVTM and CDR2 is ANQGSEA. The junction carries 10 bases between V and J, which are trimmed by 4 bases and 5 bases respectively. The cysteine opens and the phenylalanine closes a CDR3 of 12 amino acids. Only the CDR3 region is kept as DNA, spanning 36 bases read in frame from base 1. cDNA was synthesized by template-switch 5'RACE using a primer carrying a 10-nucleotide random unique molecular identifier by which each TCR transcript was tagged. Each sequencing run produced over 160 million TCR-beta sequences covering 15-18 subjects. Total RNA was extracted with the RNeasy kit. The KAPA Real-time Library Amplification kit was used to amplify TCR-beta VDJ regions with primers targeting the TCR constant region and the 5'RACE anchor. A first PCR added sample indexes and Illumina adaptors, and a second PCR then raised library yield. After purification with Ampure beads, the TCR product of roughly 650 bp was size-selected on a 2% E-gel SizeSelection system. Library quality was checked on a Bioanalyzer, concentration was measured with Qubit, and libraries were quantified with the Kapa Library Quantification kit before pooling. An Illumina HiSeq 2500 sequenced the libraries paired-end 2 x 150 bp. To increase sequence diversity, roughly 24-32% phiX was spiked into each library pool. The authors' analysis ran thus. The UMI-based MiGEC pipeline processed quality-filtered reads and removed over 90% of raw TCR sequences during error correction. VDJ genes were aligned to IMGT germline references, and each clonotype was defined by a unique CDR3 amino acid sequence together with V-J genes. Clonal expansion, Shannon diversity, and CDR3 relatedness (CalcPairwiseDistances, ClusterSamples) were evaluated with VDJtools, and phylogenetic trees were built with CLCbio workbench. Using coefficient-of-variation modelling across technical triplicates, the study counted a clone as expanded if it had at least 8 unique UMIs. TCRdb trimmed the raw reads at Q25, called clones with MiXCR and kept productive beta chains. Rows matching on CDR3 protein sequence are summarized as one entry with the most common DNA and genes. The V and J calls follow TCRdb's processing rather than the paper's. In all, the sample holds some 41,000 distinct CDR3 sequences, and around 2.5% of those were seen once. The ten most abundant clones make up roughly 12% of the sample.

The V and J genes are TRBV29-1 and TRBJ2-3; no confident D gene assignment can be made. This TCR came from a young man with multiple sclerosis. The sequencing input was PBMCs. The sequenced DNA: TGCAGCGTTGTTGAGGCCGGAGATACGCAGTATTTT. Translated, it reads CSVVEAGDTQYF.